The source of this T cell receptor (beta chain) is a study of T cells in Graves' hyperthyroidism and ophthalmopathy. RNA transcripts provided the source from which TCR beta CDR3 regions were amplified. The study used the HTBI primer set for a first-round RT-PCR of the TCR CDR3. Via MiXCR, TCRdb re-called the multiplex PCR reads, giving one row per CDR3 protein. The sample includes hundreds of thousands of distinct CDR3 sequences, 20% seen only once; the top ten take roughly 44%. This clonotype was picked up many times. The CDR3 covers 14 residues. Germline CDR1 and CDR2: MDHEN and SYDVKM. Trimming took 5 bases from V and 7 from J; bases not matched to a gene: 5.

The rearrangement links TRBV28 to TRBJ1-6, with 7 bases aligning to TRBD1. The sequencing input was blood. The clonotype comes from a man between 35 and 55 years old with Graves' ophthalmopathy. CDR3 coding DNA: TGTGCCAGCAGTCCGCCGGGACAGAATTCACCCCTCCACTTT. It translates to CASSPPGQNSPLHF.